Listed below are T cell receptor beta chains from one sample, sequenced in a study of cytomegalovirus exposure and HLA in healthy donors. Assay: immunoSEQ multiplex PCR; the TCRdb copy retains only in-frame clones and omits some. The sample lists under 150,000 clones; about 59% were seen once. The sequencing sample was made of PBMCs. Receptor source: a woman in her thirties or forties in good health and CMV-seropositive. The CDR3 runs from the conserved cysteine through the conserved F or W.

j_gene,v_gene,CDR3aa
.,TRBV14,CASSISGRFYEQYF
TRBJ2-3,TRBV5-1,CASSRGTSDTDTQYF
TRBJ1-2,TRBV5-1,CASSGGTGGASNYGYTF
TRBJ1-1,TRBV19,CASSMDHYSRVNTEAFF
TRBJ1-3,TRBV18,CASSPQGSGNTIYF
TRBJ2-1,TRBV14,CASSHWTSSFYNEQFF
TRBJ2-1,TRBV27,CASSLSAGLIYNEQFF
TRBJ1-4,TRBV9,CASSSGQNEKLFF
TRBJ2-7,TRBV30,CAWSRAGAEQYF
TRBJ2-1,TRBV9,CASSVDLRSNNEQFF
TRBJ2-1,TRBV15,CATSRQREGTWNEQFF
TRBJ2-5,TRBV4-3,CASSQGGGTGGLETQYF
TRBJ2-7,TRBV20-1,CSAATTYEQYF
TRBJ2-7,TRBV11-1,CASSFLAIEQYF
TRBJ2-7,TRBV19,CASSSGQGYEQYF
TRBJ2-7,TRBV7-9,CASSLAFGADDEQYF
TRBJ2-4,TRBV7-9,CASSPTSGKYIQYF
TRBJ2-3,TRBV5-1,CASSPGPIGQGDTQYF
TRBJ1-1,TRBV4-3,CASSQDRVKAFF
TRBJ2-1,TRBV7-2,CASSLVRQNYNEQFF
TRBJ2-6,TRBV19,CASSRDSLLSSGANVLTF
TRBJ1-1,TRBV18,CASSPQARGVWTEAFF
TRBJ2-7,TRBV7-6,CASSLASDRAGEQYF
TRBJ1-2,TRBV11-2,CASSPQVNYGYTF
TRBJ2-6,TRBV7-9,CASSMAGAGANVLTF
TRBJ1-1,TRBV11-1,CASSFWTGVANTEAFF